A selection of T cell receptor beta chains follows, all from one sample in a study of blood T cell repertoires in COVID-19. The protocol was immunoSEQ multiplex PCR, while the TCRdb copy is restricted to in-frame clones and leaves out a portion. The table lists fewer than 200,000 clones, roughly 82% of them singletons. Specimen: PBMCs or T cells enriched from blood (not recorded which). Every receptor here comes from a man aged 50 to 60 who had recovered from COVID-19. Each CDR3 is given with its conserved first and last residue. Each record gives: J gene, V gene, CDR3 length, D gene, CDR3 DNA, CDR3 protein. D genes are given only for firm matches.

>TRBJ1-2|TRBV5-1|13|TRBD1
TGCGCCAGCAGCGAGACAGGGATTTTAGGCTACACCTTC
CASSETGILGYTF
>TRBJ2-7|TRBV5-1|13|-
TGCGCCAGCAGCTTGGGGGGCACCTACGAGCAGTACTTC
CASSLGGTYEQYF
>TRBJ1-6|TRBV4-2|15|-
TGTGCCAGCAGGTATACGGGGGATTATAATTCACCCCTCCACTTT
CASRYTGDYNSPLHF
>TRBJ2-3|TRBV4-1|15|TRBD2
TGCGCCAGCAGCCAGCAGACTAGCGGGGGTTATACGCAGTATTTT
CASSQQTSGGYTQYF
>TRBJ2-7|TRBV6-5|15|TRBD1
TGTGCCAGCAGTAGATCGGGACAGGGAGCCTACGAGCAGTACTTC
CASSRSGQGAYEQYF
>TRBJ2-7|TRBV6-1|16|TRBD1
TGTGCCAGCAGGGAAGGTAACGGGACAGCGGCCTACGAGCAGTACTTC
CASREGNGTAAYEQYF
>TRBJ1-2|TRBV5-5|16|-
TGTGCCAGCAGCTTGTGGCTACAGGGTTCACGCTATGGCTACACCTTC
CASSLWLQGSRYGYTF
>TRBJ1-1|TRBV3-1/TRBV3-2|15|-
TGTGCCAGCAGCCAAGGTGCGCAGGGTGTTACTGAAGCTTTCTTT
CASSQGAQGVTEAFF
>TRBJ2-1|TRBV2|15|-
TGTGCCAGCAGGAACTACCGGGAGCTTGTCAATGAGCAGTTCTTC
CASRNYRELVNEQFF
>TRBJ1-1|TRBV2|14|-
TGTGCCAGCAGTGAATTTTTATCGAACACTGAAGCTTTCTTT
CASSEFLSNTEAFF